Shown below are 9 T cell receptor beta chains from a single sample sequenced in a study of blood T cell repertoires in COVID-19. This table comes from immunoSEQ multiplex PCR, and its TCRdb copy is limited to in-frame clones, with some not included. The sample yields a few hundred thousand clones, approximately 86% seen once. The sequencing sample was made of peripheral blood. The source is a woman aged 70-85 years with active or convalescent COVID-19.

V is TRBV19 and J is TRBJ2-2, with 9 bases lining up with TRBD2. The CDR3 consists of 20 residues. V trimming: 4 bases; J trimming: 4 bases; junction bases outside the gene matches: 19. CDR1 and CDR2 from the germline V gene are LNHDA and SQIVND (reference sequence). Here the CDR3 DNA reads TGTGCCAGTAGTACCTCAGGGTCTAGCGGGGCGCTTCCGGGCACCGGGGAGCTGTTTTTT. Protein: CASSTSGSSGALPGTGELFF. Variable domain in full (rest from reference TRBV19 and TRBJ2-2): DGGITQSPKYLFRKEGQNVTLSCEQNLNHDAMYWYRQDPGQGLRLIYYSQIVNDFQKGDIAEGYSVSREKKESFPLTVTSAQKNPTAFYLCASSTSGSSGALPGTGELFFGEGSRLTVL.

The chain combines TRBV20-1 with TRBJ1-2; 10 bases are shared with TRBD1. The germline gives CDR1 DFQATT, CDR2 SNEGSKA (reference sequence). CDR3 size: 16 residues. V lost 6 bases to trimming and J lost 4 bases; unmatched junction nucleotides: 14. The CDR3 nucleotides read TGCAGTGCCAGTACGACAGGGGGCATAGAAAGCTATGGCTACACCTTC. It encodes CSASTTGGIESYGYTF.

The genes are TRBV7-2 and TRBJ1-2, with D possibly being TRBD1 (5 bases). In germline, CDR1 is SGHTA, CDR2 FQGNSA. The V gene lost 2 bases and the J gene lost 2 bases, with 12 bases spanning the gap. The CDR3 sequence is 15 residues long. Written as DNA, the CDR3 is TGTGCCAGCAGCTTACGACAGATTACCAACTATGGCTACACCTTC. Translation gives CASSLRQITNYGYTF.

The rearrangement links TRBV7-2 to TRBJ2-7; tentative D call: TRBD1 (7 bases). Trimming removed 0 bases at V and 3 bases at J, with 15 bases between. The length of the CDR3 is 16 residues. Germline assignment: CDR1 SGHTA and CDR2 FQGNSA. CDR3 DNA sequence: TGTGCCAGCAGCTTAGCGCAGAACAGGGGAGGCTACGAGCAGTACTTC. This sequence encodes CASSLAQNRGGYEQYF.

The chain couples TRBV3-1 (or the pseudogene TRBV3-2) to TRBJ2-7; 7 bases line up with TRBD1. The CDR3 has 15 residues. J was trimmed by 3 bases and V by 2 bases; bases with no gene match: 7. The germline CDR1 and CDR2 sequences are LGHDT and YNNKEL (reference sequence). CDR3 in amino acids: CASSQTPTGSYEQYF. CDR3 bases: TGTGCCAGCAGCCAAACCCCGACAGGGAGCTACGAGCAGTACTTC.

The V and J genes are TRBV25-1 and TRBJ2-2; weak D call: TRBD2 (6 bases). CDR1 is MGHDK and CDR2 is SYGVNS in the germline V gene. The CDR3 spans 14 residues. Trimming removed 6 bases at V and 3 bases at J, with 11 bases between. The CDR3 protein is CASSPPGDTGELFF. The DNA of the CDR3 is TGTGCCAGCAGCCCACCGGGGGACACCGGGGAGCTGTTTTTT.

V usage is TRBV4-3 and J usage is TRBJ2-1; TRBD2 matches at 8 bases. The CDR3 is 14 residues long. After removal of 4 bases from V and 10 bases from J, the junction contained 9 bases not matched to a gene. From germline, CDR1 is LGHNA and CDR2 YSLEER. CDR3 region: CASSLLRSSGEQFF. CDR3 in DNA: TGCGCCAGCAGCCTTCTTCGGTCTAGCGGGGAGCAGTTCTTC.

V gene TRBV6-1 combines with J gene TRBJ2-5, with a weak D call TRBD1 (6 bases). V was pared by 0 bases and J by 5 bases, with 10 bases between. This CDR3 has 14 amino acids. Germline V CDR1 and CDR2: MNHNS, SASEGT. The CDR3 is CASSEAGAEETQYF. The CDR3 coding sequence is TGTGCCAGCAGTGAAGCGGGGGCCGAGGAGACCCAGTACTTC.

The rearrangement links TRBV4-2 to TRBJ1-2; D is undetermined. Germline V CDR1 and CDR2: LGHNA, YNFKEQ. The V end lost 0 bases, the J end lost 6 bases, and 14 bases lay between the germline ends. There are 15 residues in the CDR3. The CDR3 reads CASSQEARGSNGYTF. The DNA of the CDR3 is TGTGCCAGCAGCCAAGAGGCACGGGGAAGCAATGGCTACACCTTC.